Listed here is a single TCR beta chain. Its specificity is not known. This sample is drawn from a study of cytomegalovirus exposure and HLA in healthy donors. Overall study results and limits: Sequencing had likely introduced a cluster of highly shared sequence variants as an artifact. TCR beta chain V- and J-gene trimming was linked, in a later analysis, to a missense variant in DCLRE1C. Three CMV-associated chains proved CMV antigen-specific in vitro. Among immune exposure information, only CMV serostatus was available.

The PCR used 60 Vbeta and 13 Jbeta primers. Sequencing was performed with immunoSEQ multiplex PCR; in TCRdb, only in-frame clones are kept and a portion is missing. The table shows about 150,000 clones, with more than 60% occurring only once. With V trimmed by 5 bases and J by 0 bases, 4 bases remained unmatched. The CDR3 loop spans 14 amino acids. Germline loops: CDR1 GTSNPN, CDR2 SVGIG (reference sequence). This chain connects TRBV30 to TRBJ2-7; 10 bases are shared with TRBD2. Specimen: PBMCs. This clonotype was sampled from a young man in good health and CMV-seropositive. CDR3: CAWRTSGSSYEQYF. CDR3 in DNA: TGTGCCTGGCGGACTAGCGGAAGCTCCTACGAGCAGTACTTC. Drawing the rest from reference TRBV30 and TRBJ2-7, the complete variable domain is SQTIHQWPATLVQPVGSPLSLECTVEGTSNPNLYWYRQAAGRGLQLLFYSVGIGQISSEVPQNLSASRPQDRQFILSSKKLLLSDSGFYLCAWRTSGSSYEQYFGPGTRLTVT.